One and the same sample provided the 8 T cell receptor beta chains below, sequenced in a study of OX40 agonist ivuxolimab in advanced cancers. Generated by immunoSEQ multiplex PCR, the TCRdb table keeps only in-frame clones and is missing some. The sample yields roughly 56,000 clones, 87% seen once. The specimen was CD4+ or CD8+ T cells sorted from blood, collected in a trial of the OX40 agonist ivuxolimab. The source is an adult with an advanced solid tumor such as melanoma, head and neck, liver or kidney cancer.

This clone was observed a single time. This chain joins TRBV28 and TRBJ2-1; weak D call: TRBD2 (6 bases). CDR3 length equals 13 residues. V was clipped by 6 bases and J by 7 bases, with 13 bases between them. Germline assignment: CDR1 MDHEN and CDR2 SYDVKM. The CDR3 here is CASSGPSGNEQFF. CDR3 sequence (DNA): TGTGCCAGCAGCGGCCCCAGCGGGAATGAGCAGTTCTTC. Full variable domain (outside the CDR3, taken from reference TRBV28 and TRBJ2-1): DVKVTQSSRYLVKRTGEKVFLECVQDMDHENMFWYRQDPGLGLRLIYFSYDVKMKEKGDIPEGYSVSREKKERFSLILESASTNQTSMYLCASSGPSGNEQFFGPGTRLTVL.

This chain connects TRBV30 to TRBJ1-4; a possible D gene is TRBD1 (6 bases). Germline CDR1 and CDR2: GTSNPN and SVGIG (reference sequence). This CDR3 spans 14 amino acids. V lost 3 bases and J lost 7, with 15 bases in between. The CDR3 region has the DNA TGTGCCTGGAGCCTACAGGGTTTTGGTGAAAAACTGTTTTTT. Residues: CAWSLQGFGEKLFF.

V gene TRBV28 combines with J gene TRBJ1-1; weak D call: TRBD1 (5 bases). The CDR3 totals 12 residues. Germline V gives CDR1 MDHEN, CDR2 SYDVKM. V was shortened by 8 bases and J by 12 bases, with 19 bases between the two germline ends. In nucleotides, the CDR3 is TGTGCCAGCGAGGGGCTTGGTTCGGCAACTTTCTTT. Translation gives CASEGLGSATFF. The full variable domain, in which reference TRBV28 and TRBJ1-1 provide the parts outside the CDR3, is DVKVTQSSRYLVKRTGEKVFLECVQDMDHENMFWYRQDPGLGLRLIYFSYDVKMKEKGDIPEGYSVSREKKERFSLILESASTNQTSMYLCASEGLGSATFFGQGTRLTVV.

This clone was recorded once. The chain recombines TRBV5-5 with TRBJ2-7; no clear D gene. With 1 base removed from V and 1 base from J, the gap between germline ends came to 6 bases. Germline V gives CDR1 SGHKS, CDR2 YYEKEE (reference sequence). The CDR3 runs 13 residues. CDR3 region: CASSLLQSYEQYF. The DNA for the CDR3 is TGTGCCAGCAGCTTGTTGCAGTCCTACGAGCAGTACTTC.

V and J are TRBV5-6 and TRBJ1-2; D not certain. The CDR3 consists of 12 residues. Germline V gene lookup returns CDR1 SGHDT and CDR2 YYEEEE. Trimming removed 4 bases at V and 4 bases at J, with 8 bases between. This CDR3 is CASSLNLYGYTF. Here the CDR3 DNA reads TGTGCCAGCAGCCTCAACCTCTATGGCTACACCTTC.

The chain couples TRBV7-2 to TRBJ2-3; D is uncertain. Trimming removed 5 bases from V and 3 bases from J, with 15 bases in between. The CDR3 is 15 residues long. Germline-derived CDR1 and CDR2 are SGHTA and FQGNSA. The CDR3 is CASSPDRLRTDTQYF. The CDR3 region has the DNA TGTGCCAGCAGCCCCGACCGGCTGAGGACAGATACGCAGTATTTT.

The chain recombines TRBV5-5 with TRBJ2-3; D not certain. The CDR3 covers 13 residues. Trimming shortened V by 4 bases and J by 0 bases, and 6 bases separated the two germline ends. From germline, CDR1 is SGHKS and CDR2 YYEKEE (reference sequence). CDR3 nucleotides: TGTGCCAGCAGCGCCGGGAGCACAGATACGCAGTATTTT. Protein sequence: CASSAGSTDTQYF.

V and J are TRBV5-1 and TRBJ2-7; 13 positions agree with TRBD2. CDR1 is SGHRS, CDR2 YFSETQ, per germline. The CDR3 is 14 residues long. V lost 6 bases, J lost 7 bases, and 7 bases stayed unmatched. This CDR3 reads CASTSGLAGVEQYF. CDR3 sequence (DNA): TGCGCCAGCACCTCTGGACTAGCGGGAGTAGAGCAGTACTTC.